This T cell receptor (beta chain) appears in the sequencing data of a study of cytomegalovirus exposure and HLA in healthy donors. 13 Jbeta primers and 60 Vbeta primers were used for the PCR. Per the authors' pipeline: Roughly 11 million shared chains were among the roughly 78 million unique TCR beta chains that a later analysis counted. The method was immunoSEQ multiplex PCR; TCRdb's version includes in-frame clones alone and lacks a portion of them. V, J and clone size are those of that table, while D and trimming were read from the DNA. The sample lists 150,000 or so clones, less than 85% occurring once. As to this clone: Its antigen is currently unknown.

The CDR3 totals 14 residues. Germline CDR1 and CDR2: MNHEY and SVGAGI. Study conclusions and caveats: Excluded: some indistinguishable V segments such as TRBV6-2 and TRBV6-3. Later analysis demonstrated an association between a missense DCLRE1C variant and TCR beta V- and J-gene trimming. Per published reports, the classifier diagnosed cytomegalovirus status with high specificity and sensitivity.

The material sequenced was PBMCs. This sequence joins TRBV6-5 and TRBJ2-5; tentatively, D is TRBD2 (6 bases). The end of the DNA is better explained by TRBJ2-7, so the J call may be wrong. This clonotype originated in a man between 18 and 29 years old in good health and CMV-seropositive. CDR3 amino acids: CASSPGREWGEQYF. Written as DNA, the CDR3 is TGTGCCAGCAGCCCGGGACGGGAGTGGGGCGAGCAGTACTTC.